Listed here are 5 T cell receptor beta chains from one sample, sequenced in a study of T cell repertoires in cytomegalovirus infection. TCRdb analysed the reads with MiXCR anew, one entry per CDR3 protein. The table lists hundreds of thousands of distinct CDR3 sequences, under 20% of them singletons. The sample consisted of PBMCs. The origin of the receptors is a human donor in good health (CMV status not recorded). Some clones in this sample may be carry-over from other donors' samples.

Many counts were recorded for this clonotype. V usage is TRBV29-1 and J usage is TRBJ2-7; 10 positions agree with TRBD1. Germline assignment: CDR1 SQVTM and CDR2 ANQGSEA. This CDR3 comprises 12 residues. V lost 7 bases and J lost 3; bases outside the gene matches: 3. CDR3 in amino acids: CSGGQGNYEQYF. DNA for the CDR3: TGCAGCGGGGGACAGGGGAACTACGAGCAGTACTTC.

This clonotype was counted only a few times. The chain joins TRBV6-5 to TRBJ2-3; tentative D call: TRBD2 (5 bases). The CDR3 runs 13 residues. With 7 bases removed from V and 5 bases from J, the gap between germline ends came to 13 bases. CDR1 MNHEY and CDR2 SVGAGI come from the germline V gene. For the CDR3, the DNA is TGTGCCAGCATGAGGGATGGGTTAGATACGCAGTATTTT. Translated, it gives CASMRDGLDTQYF.

This sequence joins TRBV3-1 and TRBJ2-5, with D possibly being TRBD1 or TRBD2 (5 bases each). There are 14 residues in the CDR3. V was clipped by 3 bases and J by 4 bases, with 12 bases between them. Germline CDR1 reads LGHDT; CDR2 reads YNNKEL (reference sequence). CDR3 sequence (DNA): TGTGCCAGCAGCCAGACCGGGGCGAGAGAGACCCAGTACTTC. Its protein product is CASSQTGARETQYF.

V and J are TRBV5-4 and TRBJ2-5; 9 nucleotides agree with TRBD2. The V gene end was trimmed by 7 bases and the J gene end by 5 bases; junction bases not matched to a gene: 12. The CDR3 is 15 residues long. In germline, CDR1 is SGHNT, CDR2 YYREEE (reference sequence). The CDR3, as DNA: TGTGCCAGCCAAATGTCTCTAGCGGGGTGGGAGACCCAGTACTTC. The encoded protein is CASQMSLAGWETQYF.

The chain carries TRBV5-1 and TRBJ2-5; the D gene is possibly TRBD1 (5 bases). Germline CDR1 reads SGHRS; CDR2 reads YFSETQ. The CDR3 is 14 residues long. V lost 0 bases to trimming and J lost 5 bases, with 11 bases between them. The CDR3 here is CASSLATDGETQYF. CDR3 nucleotide sequence: TGCGCCAGCAGCTTGGCGACAGACGGTGAGACCCAGTACTTC. Full variable domain (remainder filled in from reference TRBV5-1 and TRBJ2-5): KAGVTQTPRYLIKTRGQQVTLSCSPISGHRSVSWYQQTPGQGLQFLFEYFSETQRNKGNFPGRFSGRQFSNSRSEMNVSTLELGDSALYLCASSLATDGETQYFGPGTRLLVL.